The 8 T cell receptor beta chains reported below all come from one sample, sequenced in a study of shared clonotypes between healthy human individuals. Profiling relied on immunoSEQ multiplex PCR, and the TCRdb table lists in-frame clones only, not all of them. The sample shows over a million clones, around 78% of them seen only once. Sequenced sample: memory CD4+ T cells from PBMCs. Sample subset: CD45RA-negative fraction. These receptors all stem from a man younger than 30 in good health. Some clones in this sample may be carry-over from other donors' samples.

The gene calls are TRBV29-1 and TRBJ2-5; D is unclear. From germline, CDR1 is SQVTM and CDR2 ANQGSEA. The CDR3 extends over 12 amino acids. V was shortened by 7 bases and J by 1 base, with 10 bases between the two germline ends. The CDR3 spells CSGRVFQETQYF. The CDR3, as DNA: TGCAGCGGAAGGGTTTTCCAAGAGACCCAGTACTTC.

Notes on this clone: The sample carries other DNA sequences with the same CDR3. This rearrangement joins TRBV7-8 to TRBJ1-1; a possible D gene is TRBD1 (6 bases). CDR3 size: 14 residues. The ends were cut back, 3 bases at V and 3 bases at J, with 11 bases in the middle. Germline assignment: CDR1 SGHVS and CDR2 FQNEAQ. CDR3 in amino acids: CASSLSGGDTEAFF. CDR3 bases: TGTGCCAGCAGCTTGTCGGGGGGCGACACTGAAGCTTTCTTT.

This rearrangement joins TRBV30 to TRBJ1-2; 9 nucleotides agree with TRBD1. V was pared by 3 bases and J by 8 bases, with 4 bases of the junction left unmatched. There are 12 residues in the CDR3. Germline values: CDR1 GTSNPN, CDR2 SVGIG (reference sequence). The DNA for the CDR3 is TGTGCCTGGAGGTCGACAGGGGGAGGCTACACCTTC. Its protein is CAWRSTGGGYTF.

The chain links TRBV11-2 to TRBJ2-6; no clear D. The CDR3 totals 15 residues. The V gene lost 5 bases and the J gene lost 0 bases, with 8 bases spanning the gap. The germline gives CDR1 SGHAT, CDR2 FQNNGV. CDR3 loop: CASSPQSSGANVLTF. CDR3 DNA sequence: TGTGCCAGCAGCCCCCAGTCCTCTGGGGCCAACGTCCTGACTTTC.

The CDR3 sequence is CASSTGETQYF. CDR3 coding DNA: TGTGCCAGCAGCACCGGGGAGACCCAGTACTTC. This chain connects TRBV7-2 to TRBJ2-5; D ambiguous. Germline CDR1 and CDR2: SGHTA and FQGNSA. This CDR3 contains 11 residues. V was clipped by 5 bases and J by 5 bases, with 6 bases between them.

The rearrangement links TRBV5-1 to TRBJ1-4; D is unresolved. V was cut by 0 bases and J by 5 bases, with 11 bases left in between. CDR3 size: 15 residues. Germline CDR1 is SGHRS and CDR2 is YFSETQ. CDR3 protein: CASSLDVGGNEKLFF. DNA of the CDR3: TGCGCCAGCAGCTTGGATGTTGGAGGGAATGAAAAACTGTTTTTT. The full variable domain, its missing parts supplied by reference TRBV5-1 and TRBJ1-4, is KAGVTQTPRYLIKTRGQQVTLSCSPISGHRSVSWYQQTPGQGLQFLFEYFSETQRNKGNFPGRFSGRQFSNSRSEMNVSTLELGDSALYLCASSLDVGGNEKLFFGSGTQLSVL.

The chain is built from TRBV29-1 and TRBJ2-3; D may be TRBD1 (5 bases). V dropped 7 bases and J dropped 0 bases, with 17 bases sitting between them. The CDR3 sequence is 15 residues long. The germline gives CDR1 SQVTM, CDR2 ANQGSEA. CDR3 sequence (DNA): TGCAGCGCTCAGGGCTCCCCTACTAGCACAGATACGCAGTATTTT. Residues: CSAQGSPTSTDTQYF.

This clone showed up just a few times. CDR3 loop: CASSGGQGVAMELFF. The CDR3 DNA reads as TGCGCCAGCAGCGGGGGACAGGGGGTCGCCATGGAACTGTTTTTT. The genes are TRBV5-1 and TRBJ1-4; 11 nucleotides match TRBD1. The ends lost 4 bases at V and 12 bases at J; junction bases unmatched: 11. The CDR3 has 15 amino acids. Germline assignment: CDR1 SGHRS and CDR2 YFSETQ.